This T cell receptor (beta chain) came from a study of T cell responses to AZD1222 COVID-19 vaccine. Study-wide context: Pooling was applied to second doses at about 4 or about 12 weeks. Study-wide points: Distributed over spike, vaccine-associated CD4 TCRs predominated at 160-218 and 743-854. The donors showed a predominance of white British ancestry and of females, with possible underestimation of clonal diversity.

Sequencing used immunoSEQ multiplex PCR; TCRdb keeps in-frame clones, though not all of them. The sample lists around 100,000 clones; 80% to 95% were seen once. As regards this clone: The antigen remains unidentified.

J gave up 3 bases and V 5 bases, and 6 bases lay outside the gene matches. The CDR3 covers 14 residues. Per germline, CDR1 SGHNT and CDR2 YENEEA. This sequence originates from an adult in good health. This sequence joins TRBV11-3 and TRBJ1-2; 7 bases line up with TRBD1. Sample: peripheral blood, taken on day 0 of AZD1222 vaccination. CDR3 nucleotide sequence: TGTGCCAGCAGCCCTAGACAGGGAGACTATGGCTACACCTTC. Amino acids: CASSPRQGDYGYTF.